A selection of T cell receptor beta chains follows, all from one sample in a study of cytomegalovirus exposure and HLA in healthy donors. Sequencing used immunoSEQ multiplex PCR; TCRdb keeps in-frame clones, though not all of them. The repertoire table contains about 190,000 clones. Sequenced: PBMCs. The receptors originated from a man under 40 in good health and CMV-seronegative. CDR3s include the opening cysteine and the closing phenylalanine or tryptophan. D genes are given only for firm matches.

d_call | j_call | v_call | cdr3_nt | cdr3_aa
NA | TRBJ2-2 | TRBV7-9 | TGTGCCAGCAGCTTCCGTCCGGAGAGAACCGGGGAGCTGTTTTTT | CASSFRPERTGELFF
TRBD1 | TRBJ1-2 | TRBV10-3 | TGTGCCATCAGCGGAACAGGGGCCGGGGGTTATGGCTACACCTTC | CAISGTGAGGYGYTF
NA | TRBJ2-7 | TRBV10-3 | TGTGCCATCAGTGAGTCGGTGGGAGGCTACGAGCAGTACTTC | CAISESVGGYEQYF
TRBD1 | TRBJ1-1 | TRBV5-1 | TGCGCCAGCAGCTTTACAGGGGACACTGAAGCTTTCTTT | CASSFTGDTEAFF
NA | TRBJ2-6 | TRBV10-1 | TGCGCCAGCAGGAGGGATGGTGGTCCAGCTGGGGCCAACGTCCTGACTTTC | CASRRDGGPAGANVLTF
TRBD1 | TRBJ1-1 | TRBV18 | TGTGCCAGCTCACCGGACAGGGCCAACACTGAAGCTTTCTTT | CASSPDRANTEAFF
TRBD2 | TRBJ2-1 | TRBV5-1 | TGCGCCAGCAGCATGACCCCCAAGCGGGAGGCGACCTACAATGAGCAGTTCTTC | CASSMTPKREATYNEQFF
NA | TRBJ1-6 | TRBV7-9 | TGTGCCAGCAGCTCACAGGGAACTTTAGATTCACCCCTCCACTTT | CASSSQGTLDSPLHF
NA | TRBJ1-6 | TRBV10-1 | TGCGCCAGCAGTGAGTCCCAGGGAACGAATTCACCCCTCCACTTT | CASSESQGTNSPLHF
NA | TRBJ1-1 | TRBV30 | TGTGCCTGGAGTCCTCGGGGAATTAACACTGAAGCTTTCTTT | CAWSPRGINTEAFF
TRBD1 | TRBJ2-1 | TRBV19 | TGTGCCAGTAGTATCGATGGCTCAGGGGGGCAGTTCTTC | CASSIDGSGGQFF
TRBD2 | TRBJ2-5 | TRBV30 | TGTGCCTGGAGTGCCTGGGAGGGCTTGGAGACCCAGTACTTC | CAWSAWEGLETQYF
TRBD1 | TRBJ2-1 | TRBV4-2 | TGTGCCAGCAGCCGGGACAGATTAAAATACAATGAGCAGTTCTTC | CASSRDRLKYNEQFF
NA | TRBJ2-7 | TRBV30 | TGTGCCTGGAGTGTCGCGCACGAGCAGTACTTC | CAWSVAHEQYF
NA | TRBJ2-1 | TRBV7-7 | TGTGCCAGCAGCTACGACGGGTTCAATGAGCAGTTCTTC | CASSYDGFNEQFF
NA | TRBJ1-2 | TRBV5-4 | TGTGCCAGCAGCTTGGTTCAGTCTAACTATGGCTACACCTTC | CASSLVQSNYGYTF
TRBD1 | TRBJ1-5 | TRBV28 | TGTGCCAGCAGTTCGACAGGGAGAAAGCCCCAGCATTTT | CASSSTGRKPQHF
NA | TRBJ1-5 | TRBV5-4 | TGTGCCAGCAGCTTGGATCAGGGGAATCAGCCCCAGCATTTT | CASSLDQGNQPQHF
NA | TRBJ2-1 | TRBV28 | TGTGCCAGCAGTTTCTGGGGCAGGGGCTACAATGAGCAGTTCTTC | CASSFWGRGYNEQFF
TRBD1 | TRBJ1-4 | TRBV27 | TGTGCCAGCAGTTTGGGGACAGCGTTTAATGAAAAACTGTTTTTT | CASSLGTAFNEKLFF
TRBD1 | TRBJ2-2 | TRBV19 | TGTGCCAGTAGCAGGACCGGGACAGGGAACACCGGGGAGCTGTTTTTT | CASSRTGTGNTGELFF
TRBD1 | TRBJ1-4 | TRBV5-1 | TGCGCCAGCAGCATGGGACAGGGGGCCTCGGGCGAAAAACTGTTTTTT | CASSMGQGASGEKLFF
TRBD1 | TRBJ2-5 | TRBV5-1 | TGCGCCAGCAGCTTGGGGACAGGGGGCCAAGAGACCCAGTACTTC | CASSLGTGGQETQYF
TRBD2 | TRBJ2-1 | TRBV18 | TGTGCCAGCTCACCGCGGACTAGCGGGGGCCTTGAGCAGTTCTTC | CASSPRTSGGLEQFF
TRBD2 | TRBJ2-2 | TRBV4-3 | TGCGCCAGCAGCCAATTAAGGAGCGGGGGGGCCGGCGGGGAGCTGTTTTTT | CASSQLRSGGAGGELFF
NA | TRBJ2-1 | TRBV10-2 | TGCGCCAGCAGTGAGTCGGGTAGGGGGAATAATGAGCAGTTCTTC | CASSESGRGNNEQFF
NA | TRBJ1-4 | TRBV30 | TGTGCCTGGAAAAGAGCCGAAAAACTGTTTTTT | CAWKRAEKLFF
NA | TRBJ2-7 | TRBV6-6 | TGTGCCAGCAGTTGGGGCGGGGCGAGCTCCTACGAGCAGTACTTC | CASSWGGASSYEQYF
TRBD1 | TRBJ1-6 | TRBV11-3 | TGTGCCAGCAGCAGGACAGGGGGGTCACCCCTCCACTTT | CASSRTGGSPLHF
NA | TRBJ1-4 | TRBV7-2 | TGTGCCAGCAGCTTAAGGGCAGGGCAAGAAAAACTGTTTTTT | CASSLRAGQEKLFF
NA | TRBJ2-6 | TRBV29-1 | TGCAGCGTGGGTCAGACTCCAAGCTCTGGGGCCAACGTCCTGACTTTC | CSVGQTPSSGANVLTF
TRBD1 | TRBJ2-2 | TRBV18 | TGTGCCAGCTCAGCCTGGACAGGGCGGCCCGGGGAGCTGTTTTTT | CASSAWTGRPGELFF
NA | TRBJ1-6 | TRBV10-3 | TGTGCCACCAGGGGTTCGAAATTGAGGGATTCACCCCTCCACTTT | CATRGSKLRDSPLHF
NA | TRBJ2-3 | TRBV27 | TGTGCCAGCCGGACAGTCACAGATACGCAGTATTTT | CASRTVTDTQYF
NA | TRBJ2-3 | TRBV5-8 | TGTGCCAGCAGCTTGCGGGTCCGCAGTGGATTATGGACAGATACGCAGTATTTT | CASSLRVRSGLWTDTQYF
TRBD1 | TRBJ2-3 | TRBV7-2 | TGTGCCAGCAGCTCCCGGGACAGGGGCACAGATACGCAGTATTTT | CASSSRDRGTDTQYF
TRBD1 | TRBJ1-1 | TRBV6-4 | TGTGCCAGCAGGGAGGGACAGGGTACTGAAGCTTTCTTT | CASREGQGTEAFF
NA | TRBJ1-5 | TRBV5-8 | TGTGCCAGCAGCTTGGGGCAGATTAGCAATCAGCCCCAGCATTTT | CASSLGQISNQPQHF
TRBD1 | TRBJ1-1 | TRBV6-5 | TGTGCCAGCAGTTATAGCCGGGACAGGGTCACTGAAGCTTTCTTT | CASSYSRDRVTEAFF
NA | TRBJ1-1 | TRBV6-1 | TGTGCCATCAGCTGGAACACTGAAGCTTTCTTT | CAISWNTEAFF
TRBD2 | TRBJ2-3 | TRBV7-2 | TGTGCCAGCAGCCCTAGCGGGGGGGCCGGGGATACGCAGTATTTT | CASSPSGGAGDTQYF
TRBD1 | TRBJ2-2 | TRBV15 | TGTGCCACCAGCAGAGTTGGGACAGGGGATGTGTTGTTTTTT | CATSRVGTGDVLFF
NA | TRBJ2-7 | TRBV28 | TGTGCCAGCAGACCACCAGGGATCCGGTACGAGCAGTACTTC | CASRPPGIRYEQYF
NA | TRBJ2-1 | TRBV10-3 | TGTGCCATCAGTGACCCAGTCGTGAACGAGCAGTTCTTC | CAISDPVVNEQFF
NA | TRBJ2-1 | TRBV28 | TGTGCCAGCAGTTATGGGGGCAGTGGGTACAATGAGCAGTTCTTC | CASSYGGSGYNEQFF
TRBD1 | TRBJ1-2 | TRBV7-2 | TGTGCCAGCAGCTTAATATCTCCGGGACAGGGAAACTATGGCTACACCTTC | CASSLISPGQGNYGYTF
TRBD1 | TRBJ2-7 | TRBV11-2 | TGTGCCAGCAGCTTAGGGCCAGGGGGCGAGCAGTACTTC | CASSLGPGGEQYF
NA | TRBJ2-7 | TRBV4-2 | TGTGCCAGCAGCCAAGGCCCCTACGAGCAGTACTTC | CASSQGPYEQYF
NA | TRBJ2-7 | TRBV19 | TGTGCCAGTAGTGTCCAGGCTAACTACGAGCAGTACTTC | CASSVQANYEQYF
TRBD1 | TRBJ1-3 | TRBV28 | TGTGCCAGCAGATCGACAGGGACCAACACCATATATTTT | CASRSTGTNTIYF